The rows below give T cell receptor beta chains drawn from one sample of a study of regulatory T cells in long-lasting Graves disease. TCRdb passed the multiplex PCR reads through MiXCR, listing each CDR3 protein once. The top ten hold roughly a tenth of the sample, which has about 540,000 distinct CDR3 sequences, approximately 13% seen once. This sample also appeared in a second study, on T cells in Graves' hyperthyroidism and ophthalmopathy.

The specimen was peripheral blood mononuclear cells (PBMCs), collected at new diagnosis, from a patient treated with antithyroid drugs. The receptors shown here come from a man aged 30 to 45 with Graves disease. Each CDR3 is given with its conserved first and last residue. Fields, in order: J gene, D gene, V gene, clone size, CDR3 protein, CDR3 DNA. The D gene is left open where the match is weak. Clone size is not always given. Where it is, it says once, few, many or a class for expanded clones.

>TRBJ1-4|-|TRBV12-3/TRBV12-4|many
CASAGGGLAEKLFF
TGTGCCAGTGCTGGGGGGGGGTTGGCTGAAAAACTGTTTTTT
>TRBJ1-3|-|TRBV9|-
CASSVGSRASGNTIYF
TGTGCCAGCAGCGTAGGTTCCAGGGCCTCTGGAAACACCATATATTTT
>TRBJ1-5|-|TRBV30|few
CAWSSQQAPIKFNQPQHF
TGTGCCTGGAGTTCCCAGCAGGCTCCTATTAAATTCAATCAGCCCCAGCATTTT
>TRBJ2-3|TRBD1|TRBV5-1|many
CASSMGQGYGDTQYF
TGCGCCAGCAGCATGGGACAGGGGTATGGAGATACGCAGTATTTT
>TRBJ2-1|TRBD2|TRBV20-1|many
CSATRTSGNEQFF
TGCAGTGCTACAAGGACTAGCGGCAATGAGCAGTTCTTC
>TRBJ1-2|-|TRBV18|-
CASSRGPRGGSIYGYAF
TGTGCCAGCTCACGAGGCCCCCGAGGGGGATCCATCTATGGCTACGCCTTC
>TRBJ1-5|-|TRBV20-1|-
CSATSSGVPQPQHF
TGCAGTGCTACCTCTAGTGGGGTCCCACAGCCCCAGCATTTT
>TRBJ2-5|-|TRBV27|many
CASSLFGTQQETQYF
TGTGCCAGCAGTTTATTCGGGACTCAACAAGAGACCCAGTACTTC
>TRBJ2-1|TRBD2|TRBV12-5|few
CASGLVLAPNGNEQFF
TGTGCTAGTGGTTTGGTACTAGCGCCTAATGGGAATGAGCAGTTCTTC
>TRBJ1-1|TRBD1|TRBV12-3/TRBV12-4|many
CASSSGDRVTEAFF
TGTGCCAGCAGTTCCGGGGACAGGGTCACTGAAGCTTTCTTT
>TRBJ1-6|-|TRBV20-1|many
CSASDTSYNSPLHF
TGCAGTGCTTCTGATACCTCCTATAATTCACCCCTCCACTTT
>TRBJ2-4|TRBD2|TRBV12-3/TRBV12-4|many
CASSFVPGTSGRGNIQYF
TGTGCCAGCAGTTTTGTTCCCGGGACTAGCGGTCGGGGAAACATTCAGTACTTC
>TRBJ2-7|TRBD1|TRBV28|few
CASIRDRGYEQYF
TGTGCCAGCATCCGGGACAGAGGCTACGAGCAGTACTTC
>TRBJ2-1|TRBD2|TRBV2|many
CASSGGEDEQFF
TGTGCCAGCAGCGGGGGGGAGGATGAGCAGTTCTTC
>TRBJ2-1|-|TRBV12-3/TRBV12-4|few
CASRSRREGENEQFF
TGTGCCAGCCGCAGCCGCAGGGAAGGGGAGAATGAGCAGTTCTTC
>TRBJ2-2|TRBD2|TRBV12-3/TRBV12-4|many
CASMTSGSTGELFF
TGTGCCAGCATGACTAGCGGGAGCACCGGGGAGCTGTTTTTT
>TRBJ1-4|-|TRBV2|-
CASSLTSVLAEKLFF
TGTGCCAGCTCCCTAACGTCGGTTCTGGCGGAAAAACTGTTTTTT
>TRBJ2-2|TRBD1|TRBV2|-
CASSADRGNGELFF
TGTGCCAGCAGCGCAGACAGGGGGAACGGGGAGCTGTTTTTT
>TRBJ2-3|TRBD1|TRBV6-1|-
CASIWTGTQYF
TGTGCCAGCATCTGGACAGGTACGCAGTATTTT
>TRBJ2-7|-|TRBV2|many
CASSENREHYEQYF
TGTGCCAGCAGTGAAAACAGGGAACACTACGAGCAGTACTTC
>TRBJ2-7|-|TRBV19|-
CASSIVGTGSVLYEQYF
TGTGCCAGTAGTATAGTTGGAACAGGGTCGGTCCTCTACGAGCAGTACTTC
>TRBJ1-2|TRBD1|TRBV3-1|few
CASSQRSTQGVGGYTF
TGTGCCAGCAGCCAAAGATCAACCCAGGGGGTAGGAGGCTACACCTTC
>TRBJ2-7|TRBD2|TRBV6-1|many
CASSDGTNPVGQYF
TGTGCCAGCAGTGACGGGACTAACCCCGTCGGGCAGTACTTC
>TRBJ2-7|TRBD1|TRBV6-5|many
CASSYFGTGSYEQYF
TGTGCCAGCAGTTACTTCGGGACAGGGTCCTACGAGCAGTACTTC
>TRBJ1-4|-|TRBV4-1|few
CASSARVIREKLFF
TGCGCCAGCAGCGCCAGGGTCATTAGGGAAAAACTGTTTTTT
>TRBJ2-3|TRBD2|TRBV4-1|-
CASSQGAGNTDTQYF
TGCGCCAGCAGCCAAGGAGCGGGAAACACAGATACGCAGTATTTT
>TRBJ1-1|-|TRBV6-4|-
CASSDSRARVNTEAFF
TGTGCCAGCAGTGACTCGAGGGCCAGGGTGAACACTGAAGCTTTCTTT
>TRBJ2-3|TRBD2|TRBV5-1|many
CASSPGTSGGWDTQYF
TGCGCCAGCAGTCCCGGGACTAGCGGAGGATGGGATACGCAGTATTTT
>TRBJ2-1|-|TRBV20-1|many
CSASDEGSYNEQFF
TGCAGTGCTAGCGACGAGGGCTCCTACAATGAGCAGTTCTTC
>TRBJ1-6|-|TRBV2|few
CASRSEHHYNSPLHF
TGTGCCAGCAGATCGGAACACCATTATAATTCACCCCTCCACTTT
>TRBJ2-4|-|TRBV11-2|many
CASSLDPGVGYIQYF
TGTGCCAGCAGCTTAGATCCAGGGGTGGGATACATTCAGTACTTC
>TRBJ2-7|TRBD1|TRBV5-6|many
CASSWTGTASYEQYF
TGTGCCAGCAGCTGGACCGGGACAGCCTCCTACGAGCAGTACTTC
>TRBJ2-1|TRBD1|TRBV12-3/TRBV12-4|many
CASSPPDRVDEQFF
TGTGCCAGCAGTCCCCCCGACAGGGTGGATGAGCAGTTCTTC
>TRBJ2-5|TRBD2|TRBV3-1|-
CASSQGDYETQYF
TGTGCCAGCAGCCAAGGGGACTACGAGACCCAGTACTTC
>TRBJ2-1|TRBD1|TRBV29-1|-
CSVALRQGNEQFF
TGCAGCGTTGCCCTAAGACAGGGGAATGAGCAGTTCTTC
>TRBJ2-1|-|TRBV20-1|many
CSARVNNEQFF
TGCAGTGCTAGAGTGAACAATGAGCAGTTCTTC
>TRBJ2-7|-|TRBV28|many
CASSSPYEQYF
TGTGCCAGCAGTTCCCCCTACGAGCAGTACTTC
>TRBJ2-3|-|TRBV30|-
CAWSGASTDTQYF
TGTGCCTGGAGTGGGGCTAGCACAGATACGCAGTATTTT
>TRBJ1-2|-|TRBV7-2|-
CASSPSGTRSGYTF
TGTGCCAGCAGCCCCTCGGGGACTCGATCGGGCTACACCTTC
>TRBJ2-7|TRBD1|TRBV12-3/TRBV12-4|-
CASSTTGGDEQYF
TGTGCCAGCAGCACCACAGGGGGCGACGAGCAGTACTTC
>TRBJ2-5|-|TRBV6-1|few
CASRAPMAQYF
TGTGCCAGCCGGGCCCCCATGGCCCAGTACTTC
>TRBJ2-7|-|TRBV20-1|many
CSAPSVATIGNEQYF
TGCAGTGCACCGTCGGTGGCGACGATTGGGAACGAGCAGTACTTC
>TRBJ1-3|-|TRBV2|many
CASTEDSGNTIYF
TGTGCCAGCACGGAGGACTCTGGAAACACCATATATTTT
>TRBJ2-1|-|TRBV6-5|many
CASSYTGSNEQFF
TGTGCCAGCAGTTACACAGGGAGCAATGAGCAGTTCTTC
>TRBJ2-6|TRBD1|TRBV7-2|few
CASSQGVGQGFGANVLTF
TGTGCCAGCAGCCAAGGAGTAGGACAGGGCTTTGGGGCCAACGTCCTGACTTTC
>TRBJ1-3|TRBD1|TRBV6-5|many
CASSYPYTGAGNTIYF
TGTGCCAGCAGTTATCCCTATACAGGGGCGGGAAACACCATATATTTT
>TRBJ2-7|-|TRBV18|many
CASSPPTTPEQYF
TGTGCCAGCTCACCACCTACTACCCCCGAGCAGTACTTC
>TRBJ2-1|-|TRBV6-2/TRBV6-3|-
CASSSSSGHHEQFF
TGTGCCAGCAGTTCTTCTTCAGGGCATCATGAGCAGTTCTTC
>TRBJ1-3|TRBD1|TRBV12-3/TRBV12-4|many
CASSTMTGISGNTIYF
TGTGCCAGCAGTACCATGACAGGGATCTCTGGAAACACCATATATTTT
>TRBJ1-1|-|TRBV20-1|few
CTPNRANTEAFF
TGCACTCCCAATAGGGCGAACACTGAAGCTTTCTTT